The 10 T cell receptor beta chains given below trace back to one sample, sequenced in a study of T-cell reconstitution after alpha-beta-depleted transplantation in children. Preparation of the TCRbeta library involved a method that used unique molecular identifiers. TCRdb re-derived calls from the PCR reads in MiXCR, one entry per CDR3 protein. The sample carries about 47,000 distinct CDR3 sequences, around half recorded once. The sample here was peripheral blood, taken before TCRalphabeta/CD19-depleted stem cell transplant. All receptors derive from a boy under two years old with SCID, due to receive a stem cell transplant.

This clonotype occurred a few times. The chain uses TRBV5-1 and TRBJ2-1, with 7 bases matching TRBD2. CDR1 SGHRS and CDR2 YFSETQ come from the germline V gene. After removal of 4 bases from V and 4 bases from J, the junction contained 8 bases not matched to a gene. The CDR3 has 15 residues. The CDR3 spells CASSPRGGSYNEQFF. The DNA of the CDR3 is TGCGCCAGCAGCCCTCGGGGAGGGAGTTACAATGAGCAGTTCTTC.

The chain joins TRBV4-1 to TRBJ1-1; D gene ambiguous. Trimming stripped 0 bases from V and 0 bases from J, with 11 bases between. Germline CDR1 and CDR2: MGHRA and YSYEKL. This CDR3 is 16 amino acids long. The DNA for the CDR3 is TGCGCCAGCAGCCAAGATCTAACCAGCATGAACACTGAAGCTTTCTTT. Amino acids: CASSQDLTSMNTEAFF.

The V and J genes are TRBV4-3 and TRBJ2-6; no clear D gene. V was pared by 3 bases and J by 0 bases, with 9 bases between. The CDR3 covers 16 residues. Germline assignment: CDR1 LGHNA and CDR2 YSLEER. The chain's CDR3 is CASSQESGSGANVLTF. The CDR3 bases are TGCGCCAGCAGCCAGGAGTCAGGCTCTGGGGCCAACGTCCTGACTTTC.

This clonotype was counted only a few times. The chain has TRBV4-1 and TRBJ2-7; 7 bases fit TRBD2. The CDR3 runs to 14 residues. Per the germline V gene, CDR1 is MGHRA and CDR2 is YSYEKL. The V gene end was trimmed by 4 bases and the J gene end by 3 bases; junction bases not matched to a gene: 6. As DNA, the CDR3 is TGCGCCAGCAGCCCCGTGGGGGGGAGCTACGAGCAGTACTTC. It specifies CASSPVGGSYEQYF.

Only a few counts were recorded for this clonotype. V gene TRBV6-5 combines with J gene TRBJ1-5; no clear D. The CDR3 runs 14 residues. Trimming cost V 0 bases and J 6 bases, with 9 bases left between them. Germline CDR1 is MNHEY and CDR2 is SVGAGI. CDR3 region: CASSYSNSFQPQHF. CDR3 nucleotides: TGTGCCAGCAGTTACTCGAATAGCTTTCAGCCCCAGCATTTT.

This clonotype has just a few counts. V and J are TRBV7-2 and TRBJ2-3, with D perhaps TRBD2 (5 bases). Trimming took off 0 bases at V and 4 bases at J, with 5 bases between the two ends. Germline V gives CDR1 SGHTA, CDR2 FQGNSA. The CDR3 contains 13 residues. CDR3 sequence reads: CASSLASADTQYF. For the CDR3, the DNA is TGTGCCAGCAGCTTAGCTAGCGCAGATACGCAGTATTTT.

The rearrangement uses TRBV10-3 and TRBJ2-2, with TRBD1 as a possible D gene (6 bases). V shed 11 bases and J shed 2 bases, with 12 bases lying between them. The CDR3 covers 13 residues. Germline CDR1 reads ENHRY; CDR2 reads SYGVKD. This CDR3 is CALGDINTGELFF. CDR3 coding DNA: TGTGCCCTAGGGGACATTAACACCGGGGAGCTGTTTTTT.

The rearrangement links TRBV27 to TRBJ1-1, with D tentatively TRBD1 (5 bases). Germline assignment: CDR1 MNHEY and CDR2 SMNVEV (reference sequence). The length of the CDR3 is 14 residues. V was cut by 6 bases and J by 6 bases, with 17 bases left in between. The CDR3, as DNA: TGTGCCAGCAGCATACGGTCCCCAGGGCCTGAAGCTTTCTTT. Translated, it gives CASSIRSPGPEAFF.

The gene calls are TRBV5-1 and TRBJ2-1; the match to TRBD2 covers 7 bases. The length of the CDR3 is 17 residues. Trimming cost V 6 bases and J 2 bases; bases outside gene matches: 14. Per the germline V gene, CDR1 is SGHRS and CDR2 is YFSETQ. The CDR3 nucleotides read TGCGCCAGCACCTGGGAGGGTGGCGGGCTCCCCTACAATGAGCAGTTCTTC. It translates to CASTWEGGGLPYNEQFF.

V is TRBV20-1 and J is TRBJ2-3, with D perhaps given as TRBD1 or TRBD2 (5 bases each). The germline gives CDR1 DFQATT, CDR2 SNEGSKA (reference sequence). The CDR3 totals 15 residues. With 4 bases removed from V and 0 bases from J, the gap between germline ends came to 14 bases. CDR3 nucleotides: TGCAGTGCTACCATGGGGGTTACTAGCACAGATACGCAGTATTTT. This sequence encodes CSATMGVTSTDTQYF.